These 32 T cell receptor beta chains share one sample of origin, sequenced in a study of early T cells in non-severe SARS-CoV-2 infection. TCRdb independently ran MiXCR on the 5' RACE reads; one entry per CDR3 protein. The table has 75,000 to 80,000 distinct CDR3 sequences, around 15% seen once; the top ten hold around 10%. The sequenced sample consisted of whole blood. The source is an adult who was a healthcare worker with PCR-confirmed SARS-CoV-2 infection or an uninfected control (not recorded which).

This clonotype was recorded a few times. J is TRBJ2-3 and V is TRBV7-8, with unresolved D. Germline V gene sequence: CDR1 SGHVS, CDR2 FQNEAQ. The CDR3 sequence is 12 residues long. V shed 3 bases and J shed 6 bases, with 7 bases lying between them. The chain's CDR3 is CASSFNMDTQYF. The CDR3 DNA reads as TGTGCCAGCAGCTTTAACATGGATACGCAGTATTTT.

The chain couples TRBV6-2 or TRBV6-3 to TRBJ2-7; no reliable D call. CDR1 is MNHEY, CDR2 SVGEGT, per germline. The V gene lost 4 bases and the J gene lost 2 bases, with 9 bases spanning the gap. CDR3 length: 13 amino acids. CDR3 in amino acids: CASSFLSPYEQYF. The CDR3 DNA is TGTGCCAGCAGTTTTCTCAGCCCCTACGAGCAGTACTTC.

The chain carries TRBV30 and TRBJ1-1; possibly TRBD1 for D (6 bases). Trimming removed 1 base at V and 1 base at J, with 7 bases between. CDR3 length: 13 amino acids. CDR1 and CDR2 (germline): GTSNPN, SVGIG (reference sequence). The CDR3 bases are TGTGCCTGGAGTGGGACAGCGAACACTGAAGCTTTCTTT. This translates into CAWSGTANTEAFF.

This clonotype was counted between two and nine times. The chain uses TRBV14 and TRBJ2-5, with 12 bases that match TRBD2. CDR3 length equals 15 residues. CDR1 and CDR2 (germline): SGHDN, FVKESK. The V gene end was trimmed by 2 bases and the J gene end by 7 bases; junction bases not matched to a gene: 5. For the CDR3, the DNA is TGTGCCAGCAGCCAACTAGCGGGAGGGCCGGGGACCCAGTACTTC. This encodes CASSQLAGGPGTQYF.

A few counts support this clonotype. The chain uses TRBV5-1 and TRBJ1-4; TRBD1 agrees at 8 bases. The CDR3 spans 13 residues. Trimming took 3 bases from V and 8 from J; bases not matched to a gene: 3. CDR1 SGHRS and CDR2 YFSETQ come from the germline V gene. CDR3 sequence reads: CASSSGQVEKLFF. The CDR3, as DNA: TGCGCCAGCAGCTCGGGACAGGTCGAAAAACTGTTTTTT.

This clonotype appeared a few times. The chain employs TRBV5-5 and TRBJ1-3, with D maybe TRBD1 (5 bases). Germline CDR1 SGHKS, CDR2 YYEKEE (reference sequence). The V and J ends lost 3 bases and 0 bases respectively, with 10 bases between them. The CDR3 is 15 amino acids. The CDR3 region is CASSSQAVSGNTIYF. The CDR3 DNA sequence: TGTGCCAGCAGCTCACAGGCCGTCTCTGGAAACACCATATATTTT.

This clonotype showed up just a few times. The chain joins TRBV18 to TRBJ2-2; the D gene is possibly TRBD1 (5 bases). Germline V CDR1 and CDR2: KGHSH, LQKENI. V gave up 2 bases and J gave up 0 bases, with 10 bases separating them. The CDR3 extends over 16 amino acids. The DNA of the CDR3 is TGTGCCAGCTCACCAAGGGGCACTCCGAACACCGGGGAGCTGTTTTTT. Protein sequence: CASSPRGTPNTGELFF.

This clonotype was detected only a few times. The rearrangement uses TRBV28 and TRBJ1-6; D perhaps matches TRBD1 (5 bases). Germline-derived CDR1 and CDR2 are MDHEN and SYDVKM. The V gene lost 6 bases and the J gene lost 5 bases, with 11 bases spanning the gap. This CDR3 contains 14 residues. The CDR3 here is CASSGRGDNSPLHF. In DNA form, the CDR3 reads TGTGCCAGCAGCGGACGGGGGGATAATTCACCCCTCCACTTT.

The chain carries TRBV7-2 and TRBJ2-4; 8 nucleotides agree with TRBD1. The CDR3 runs to 16 residues. V gave up 5 bases and J gave up 1 base; unmatched junction bases: 7. Germline-derived CDR1 and CDR2 are SGHTA and FQGNSA. CDR3 bases: TGTGCCAGCAGCCTGACAGGGGACGGTGCCAAAAACATTCAGTACTTC. Translation gives CASSLTGDGAKNIQYF.

This rearrangement joins TRBV10-3 to TRBJ1-1, with unresolved D. Looked up from germline, CDR1 is ENHRY and CDR2 is SYGVKD. Trimming stripped 3 bases from V and 1 base from J, with 6 bases between. The CDR3 covers 13 residues. DNA of the CDR3: TGTGCCATCAGTGATAATCCGAACACTGAAGCTTTCTTT. It yields the protein CAISDNPNTEAFF.

This clonotype was seen only a few times. This chain joins TRBV20-1 and TRBJ2-5, with D perhaps matching TRBD1 (6 bases). The CDR3 consists of 13 residues. CDR1 and CDR2 from the germline V gene are DFQATT and SNEGSKA (reference sequence). Deletions cut 6 bases from V and 1 base from J, with 12 bases between. The CDR3 here is CSAGDTPQETQYF. The CDR3 coding sequence is TGCAGTGCCGGGGACACACCCCAAGAGACCCAGTACTTC.

This clonotype has ten or more counts. The V and J genes are TRBV7-6 and TRBJ1-4, with D uncertain. V gave up 4 bases and J gave up 8 bases, with 8 bases separating them. Germline V gives CDR1 SGHVS, CDR2 FNYEAQ. The CDR3 is made up of 12 amino acids. The CDR3 loop reads CASSSRTEKLFF. The CDR3, as DNA: TGTGCCAGCAGCTCAAGGACGGAAAAACTGTTTTTT.

This clonotype came up a few times. This chain joins TRBV6-5 and TRBJ2-7; D is perhaps TRBD2 (6 bases). Trimming shortened V by 8 bases and J by 6 bases, and 11 bases separated the two germline ends. The germline V gene has CDR1 MNHEY and CDR2 SVGAGI. This CDR3 spans 11 amino acids. The CDR3 coding sequence is TGTGCCAGCTCAGCAGCGGGCGAGCAGTACTTC. It codes for CASSAAGEQYF.

This clonotype showed up just a few times. The J gene is TRBJ2-7, the V gene TRBV5-1; 9 nucleotides match TRBD2. V gave up 4 bases and J gave up 1 base; unmatched junction bases: 3. The CDR3 contains 14 residues. The germline CDR1 and CDR2 sequences are SGHRS and YFSETQ. The CDR3 DNA sequence: TGCGCCAGCAGCCAGCTAGCGGGGTCCTACGAGCAGTACTTC. This codes for CASSQLAGSYEQYF.

The chain uses TRBV21-1 and TRBJ2-1; the table's D call, TRBD2, was not checked against the DNA. TRBV21-1 is an annotated pseudogene. This CDR3 spans 16 amino acids. The CDR3 protein is CASSKALGEVSDVQFF. DNA of the CDR3: TGTGCCAGCAGCAAAGCACTAGGGGAGGTCAGCGATGTGCAGTTCTTC.

This clonotype has more than one count but fewer than ten. For the CDR3, the DNA is TGTGCCAGTAGTCCCGTAAGGGGGACCTACGAGCAGTACTTC. It encodes CASSPVRGTYEQYF. The chain couples TRBV19 to TRBJ2-7; perhaps TRBD1 as D (6 bases). The CDR3 contains 14 residues. With 5 bases removed from V and 2 bases from J, the gap between germline ends came to 13 bases. Per germline, CDR1 LNHDA and CDR2 SQIVND (reference sequence).

Only one count was recorded for this clonotype. This chain joins TRBV29-1 and TRBJ2-7; D gene unclear. V was cut by 6 bases and J by 0 bases, with 12 bases left in between. Germline lookup yields CDR1 SQVTM and CDR2 ANQGSEA. CDR3 length: 13 amino acids. This chain's CDR3 is CSVRSSSSYEQYF. The CDR3 DNA sequence: TGCAGCGTCCGAAGTTCGTCCTCCTACGAGCAGTACTTC.

This clonotype occurred many times. The chain uses TRBV29-1 and TRBJ2-1; D call uncertain. Germline values: CDR1 SQVTM, CDR2 ANQGSEA. Trimming pared 3 bases from V and 5 bases from J, leaving 2 bases between. There are 10 residues in the CDR3. The CDR3 region is CSVDDNEQFF. In DNA, the CDR3 is TGCAGCGTTGATGACAATGAGCAGTTCTTC.

This clonotype appeared many times. V usage is TRBV27 and J usage is TRBJ2-1, with D possibly matching TRBD2 (6 bases). The CDR3 is made up of 13 amino acids. CDR1 and CDR2 from the germline V gene are MNHEY and SMNVEV (reference sequence). V was pared by 8 bases and J by 4 bases, with 12 bases between. The CDR3 nucleotides read TGTGCCAGCGGGGAGGACTTGTACAATGAGCAGTTCTTC. Amino acid sequence: CASGEDLYNEQFF.

This clonotype was seen more than once but under ten times. The rearrangement links TRBV19 to TRBJ1-5; 7 nucleotides align to TRBD1. V gave up 7 bases and J gave up 5 bases; unmatched junction bases: 8. The CDR3 runs to 14 residues. CDR1 LNHDA and CDR2 SQIVND come from the germline V gene (reference sequence). CDR3: CASKIQGMDQPQHF. The CDR3, as DNA: TGTGCCAGTAAAATACAGGGGATGGATCAGCCCCAGCATTTT.

This clonotype has at least ten counts. The chain has TRBV6-5 and TRBJ1-1; no reliable D call. Germline CDR1 MNHEY, CDR2 SVGAGI. The CDR3 is made up of 13 amino acids. The V gene lost 7 bases and the J gene lost 6 bases, with 15 bases spanning the gap. The CDR3 DNA sequence: TGTGCCAGCAAGATCAATTTAGGAGCTGAAGCTTTCTTT. This gives the protein CASKINLGAEAFF.

This clonotype was seen only a few times. The CDR3 DNA sequence: TGTGCCAGCAGCTTAAGCTCTTACTATGGCTACACCTTC. Protein: CASSLSSYYGYTF. The rearrangement joins TRBV7-9 to TRBJ1-2; D unclear. The CDR3 length is 13 residues. Germline V lookup: CDR1 SEHNR, CDR2 FQNEAQ (reference sequence). V was clipped by 2 bases and J by 3 bases, with 7 bases between them.

This clonotype has just a few counts. The genes are TRBV12-3 or TRBV12-4 and TRBJ2-7; a weak D match, TRBD1 (6 bases). Trimming stripped 2 bases from V and 5 bases from J, with 13 bases between. This CDR3 is built from 14 residues. The CDR3 protein is CASSLWQGFHEQYF. CDR3 in DNA: TGTGCCAGCAGTTTATGGCAGGGGTTCCACGAGCAGTACTTC.

This clonotype was counted a few times. This chain links TRBV7-8 with TRBJ2-2, with 10 bases aligning to TRBD1. Trimming removed 0 bases from V and 5 bases from J; junction bases left unmatched: 6. This CDR3 has 17 amino acids. Per germline, CDR1 SGHVS and CDR2 FQNEAQ. CDR3 sequence (DNA): TGTGCCAGCAGCTTAGCGGCGGGACAGGGGCAAACCGGGGAGCTGTTTTTT. It codes for CASSLAAGQGQTGELFF.

This clonotype was recorded a few times. V is TRBV6-5 and J is TRBJ1-1, with D possibly matching TRBD1 (5 bases). The germline CDR1 and CDR2 sequences are MNHEY and SVGAGI. V lost 5 bases to trimming and J lost 7 bases, with 20 bases between them. CDR3 length: 15 residues. This CDR3 reads CASSPQGPWVSEAFF. In DNA, the CDR3 is TGTGCCAGCAGTCCCCAGGGTCCCTGGGTGAGTGAAGCTTTCTTT.

This chain joins TRBV11-2 and TRBJ1-4; D gene unclear. The V gene lost 5 bases and the J gene lost 0 bases, with 10 bases spanning the gap. The CDR3 extends over 15 amino acids. The germline V gene has CDR1 SGHAT and CDR2 FQNNGV. The CDR3 spells CASSPPGPTNEKLFF. The CDR3, as DNA: TGTGCCAGCAGCCCCCCCGGTCCAACTAATGAAAAACTGTTTTTT.

A few counts support this clonotype. The chain carries TRBV2 and TRBJ1-4, with D possibly TRBD1 on 5 matching bases. In germline, CDR1 is SNHLY, CDR2 FYNNEI. V was cut by 7 bases and J by 8 bases, with 14 bases left in between. There are 13 residues in the CDR3. The chain's CDR3 is CASKSTGPEKLFF. CDR3 DNA sequence: TGTGCCAGCAAAAGTACAGGCCCCGAAAAACTGTTTTTT.

V gene TRBV6-1 combines with J gene TRBJ2-1, with 8 bases lining up with TRBD2. The CDR3 extends over 15 amino acids. The V and J ends lost 3 bases and 6 bases, in that order; junction bases with no gene match: 7. Germline V lookup: CDR1 MNHNS, CDR2 SASEGT. CDR3 coding DNA: TGTGCCAGCAGTGATGCCAGGACTAGCTCCAATGAGCAGTTCTTC. As protein: CASSDARTSSNEQFF.

This clonotype was seen a handful of times. CDR3 in DNA: TGTGCCAGCAGCGTAGCAGGAGGGCTGGGCAATGAGCAGTTCTTC. Translated: CASSVAGGLGNEQFF. The rearrangement links TRBV9 to TRBJ2-1, with D tentatively TRBD2 (6 bases). CDR1 is SGDLS, CDR2 YYNGEE, per germline. V dropped 0 bases and J dropped 6 bases, with 13 bases sitting between them. The CDR3 has 15 residues.

The sample holds a few counts of this clonotype. This chain links TRBV28 with TRBJ2-3, with D perhaps matching TRBD2 (6 bases). CDR3 length equals 17 residues. V dropped 4 bases and J dropped 6 bases, with 23 bases sitting between them. In germline, CDR1 is MDHEN, CDR2 SYDVKM. The CDR3 is CASSSPGVAVLRDTQYF. The CDR3 nucleotides are TGTGCCAGCAGTTCCCCTGGGGTAGCGGTACTCCGGGATACGCAGTATTTT.

This chain joins TRBV12-3 or TRBV12-4 and TRBJ2-6; D call uncertain. V lost 3 bases, J lost 0 bases, and 3 bases lay in between. The length of the CDR3 is 14 residues. CDR3 loop: CASSFHSGANVLTF. CDR3 DNA: TGTGCCAGCAGTTTCCACTCTGGGGCCAACGTCCTGACTTTC.

The chain is built from TRBV28 and TRBJ2-7; D is unclear. CDR1 and CDR2 (germline): MDHEN, SYDVKM. Trimming took 6 bases from V and 3 from J, leaving 15 bases between them. The CDR3 is made up of 14 amino acids. This CDR3 reads CASSNQKRRYEQYF. CDR3 nucleotides: TGTGCCAGCAGCAACCAGAAACGGCGCTACGAGCAGTACTTC.